This passage covers 10 T cell receptor beta chains from one sample sequenced in a study of beta chain features in type 1 diabetes. Study-level results: Type 1 diabetes patients had moderately but significantly shorter TCRB CDR3s in all four CD4+ subsets.

The antigens of these receptors remain unknown. Sequencing targeted expressed TCRB transcripts, as all isolated RNA had been reverse transcribed. Only in-frame clones appear in the TCRdb table, and some are missing; sequencing was by immunoSEQ multiplex PCR. The sample has approximately 160,000 clones, over 55% seen once. What was sequenced was naive CD4+ T cells from blood. These receptors were taken from a man aged 25 to 40 with type 1 diabetes.

V gene TRBV28 combines with J gene TRBJ1-5; no definite D call. The germline V and J ends were trimmed by 3 bases and 7 bases, with 7 bases remaining between them. Germline-derived CDR1 and CDR2 are MDHEN and SYDVKM. The CDR3 covers 12 residues. The CDR3 loop reads CASSFSPQPQHF. The CDR3 region has the DNA TGTGCCAGCAGTTTTTCCCCACAGCCCCAGCATTTT.

V gene TRBV30 combines with J gene TRBJ1-2; no reliable D call. The germline V gene has CDR1 GTSNPN and CDR2 SVGIG (reference sequence). The CDR3 is made up of 16 amino acids. V dropped 2 bases and J dropped 0 bases, with 16 bases sitting between them. CDR3 sequence reads: CAWSPPGGRTNYGYTF. In nucleotides, the CDR3 is TGTGCCTGGAGTCCACCAGGCGGGCGGACTAACTATGGCTACACCTTC.

The V gene is TRBV5-1, the J gene TRBJ2-3; perhaps TRBD2 as D (6 bases). The CDR3 consists of 13 residues. CDR1 is SGHRS, CDR2 YFSETQ, per germline. Trimming shortened V by 2 bases and J by 5 bases, and 9 bases separated the two germline ends. The CDR3 DNA reads as TGCGCCAGCAGCTTTTTGGGGGGAGATACGCAGTATTTT. Translating it yields CASSFLGGDTQYF.

In this sample, this clone turned up a few times. The chain links TRBV29-1 to TRBJ2-1; D could derive from TRBD1 or TRBD2 (5 bases each). The CDR3 contains 15 residues. Germline assignment: CDR1 SQVTM and CDR2 ANQGSEA. The V and J ends lost 6 bases and 0 bases respectively, with 15 bases between them. CDR3 in DNA: TGCAGCGTCGCGCCGGGACCAGGCTCCTACAATGAGCAGTTCTTC. This sequence encodes CSVAPGPGSYNEQFF.

The rearrangement uses TRBV29-1 and TRBJ1-1; D is perhaps TRBD1 (5 bases). This CDR3 is 13 amino acids long. Germline V CDR1 and CDR2: SQVTM, ANQGSEA. V lost 0 bases, J lost 4 bases, and 9 bases lay in between. The CDR3 DNA reads as TGCAGCGTTGAAGACAGGGTTGGCACTGAAGCTTTCTTT. Its protein is CSVEDRVGTEAFF.

The chain carries TRBV6-5 and TRBJ2-1, with a possible D match to TRBD2 (5 bases). Trimming shortened V by 0 bases and J by 0 bases, and 6 bases separated the two germline ends. Per the germline V gene, CDR1 is MNHEY and CDR2 is SVGAGI. The CDR3 covers 15 residues. CDR3 sequence: CASSYSGSSYNEQFF. The CDR3 nucleotides read TGTGCCAGCAGTTACTCGGGGAGCTCCTACAATGAGCAGTTCTTC.

This chain uses TRBV7-9 with TRBJ1-2; no clear D gene. Trimming removed 4 bases from V and 8 bases from J, with 14 bases in between. The germline V gene has CDR1 SEHNR and CDR2 FQNEAQ (reference sequence). This CDR3 spans 13 amino acids. Written as DNA, the CDR3 is TGTGCCAGCAGCTCCGACAAAGCCGGAGGCTACACCTTC. It yields the protein CASSSDKAGGYTF.

V gene TRBV7-6 combines with J gene TRBJ1-1; the D gene is possibly TRBD1 (5 bases). The CDR3 contains 14 residues. Per germline, CDR1 SGHVS and CDR2 FNYEAQ. Trimming took off 1 base at V and 7 bases at J, with 13 bases between the two ends. The CDR3 coding sequence is TGTGCCAGCAGCTTAGTCCCACGGGGCCGTGAAGCTTTCTTT. Protein product: CASSLVPRGREAFF.

The chain couples TRBV9 to TRBJ2-5; TRBD1 agrees at 8 bases. Germline CDR1 SGDLS, CDR2 YYNGEE. V was pared by 4 bases and J by 2 bases, with 4 bases of the junction left unmatched. CDR3 size: 14 residues. This CDR3 reads CASSLRDRQETQYF. As DNA, the CDR3 is TGTGCCAGCAGCCTCCGGGACAGGCAAGAGACCCAGTACTTC.

The V call is TRBV30, the J call TRBJ1-2, with D uncertain. With 1 base removed from V and 2 bases from J, the gap between germline ends came to 11 bases. The CDR3 contains 14 residues. Germline CDR1 GTSNPN, CDR2 SVGIG (reference sequence). The CDR3 region is CAWSDRPSNYGYTF. CDR3 DNA sequence: TGTGCCTGGAGTGATAGGCCGAGCAACTATGGCTACACCTTC.